The 27 T cell receptor beta chains below come from one sample, sequenced in a study of T cell repertoires in cytomegalovirus infection. A single record per CDR3 protein comes from TCRdb applying MiXCR to the reads. The sample has about 110,000 distinct CDR3 sequences; about 9.5% are singletons. The antigens for these receptors are not known. The sequenced sample was PBMCs, sequenced either directly or after in vitro stimulation (not recorded which). The receptor set was obtained from a human donor in good health (CMV status not recorded). Some clones in this sample may be carry-over from other donors' samples.

This chain links TRBV2 with TRBJ2-1; the D is unclear. Germline V CDR1 and CDR2: SNHLY, FYNNEI. Trimming left V 3 bases short and J 10 bases short, with 10 bases between. There are 12 residues in the CDR3. The CDR3 reads CASSDWRQEQFF. CDR3 sequence (DNA): TGTGCCAGCAGTGACTGGAGACAAGAGCAGTTCTTC.

In this sample, this clonotype turned up many times. This chain connects TRBV7-8 to TRBJ2-5, with 8 bases lining up with TRBD2. Losses at the gene ends were 4 bases for V and 1 base for J; bases not matched to a gene: 5. Germline CDR1 is SGHVS and CDR2 is FQNEAQ. The CDR3 sequence is 15 residues long. This chain's CDR3 is CASSYAGGVQETQYF. CDR3 bases: TGTGCCAGCAGCTACGCCGGGGGGGTCCAAGAGACCCAGTACTTC.

This clonotype was seen many times. The chain uses TRBV7-2 and TRBJ1-2; D gene ambiguous. With 7 bases removed from V and 11 bases from J, the gap between germline ends came to 17 bases. CDR3 length equals 12 residues. The germline CDR1 and CDR2 sequences are SGHTA and FQGNSA. The CDR3: CASTRRWSTYTF. The CDR3 DNA is TGTGCCAGCACGCGGCGGTGGAGTACTTACACCTTC.

This clonotype has at least ten counts. J is TRBJ2-7 and V is TRBV7-2; D possibly corresponds to TRBD1 (6 bases). Germline CDR1 is SGHTA and CDR2 is FQGNSA. The CDR3 length is 15 residues. V lost 6 bases and J 2 bases, leaving 17 bases between the germline ends. CDR3 protein: CASRPTSTGTYEQYF. The CDR3 DNA follows: TGTGCCAGCAGGCCTACCTCGACAGGTACCTACGAGCAGTACTTC.

The chain combines TRBV7-3 with TRBJ1-1; 11 nucleotides agree with TRBD1. Looked up from germline, CDR1 is SGHTA and CDR2 is FQGTGA. The CDR3 covers 15 residues. With 6 bases clipped from V and 4 bases from J, the junction kept 7 bases outside the gene matches. CDR3 protein: CASRSGQGAGTEAFF. DNA of the CDR3: TGTGCCAGCAGGAGTGGACAGGGGGCCGGCACTGAAGCTTTCTTT. Supplemented by reference TRBV7-3 and TRBJ1-1, the full variable domain reads GAGVSQTPSNKVTEKGKYVELRCDPISGHTALYWYRQSLGQGPEFLIYFQGTGAADDSGLPNDRFFAVRPEGSVSTLKIQRTERGDSAVYLCASRSGQGAGTEAFFGQGTRLTVV.

This clonotype was detected many times. The V call is TRBV7-8, the J call TRBJ1-4, with D tentatively TRBD1 (6 bases). The germline CDR1 and CDR2 sequences are SGHVS and FQNEAQ. Between the trimmed V and J ends, which lost 10 bases and 8 bases, there was a span of 20 bases. CDR3 length: 14 residues. CDR3 bases: TGTGCCACCTCACGGGACAATGAGAGGGAAAAACTGTTTTTT. This gives the protein CATSRDNEREKLFF.

This clonotype was detected only a few times. The J gene is TRBJ2-1, the V gene TRBV7-2; D tentatively reads TRBD1 or TRBD2 (5 bases each). Trimming pared 6 bases from V and 3 bases from J, leaving 12 bases between. This CDR3 comprises 14 residues. Germline V gives CDR1 SGHTA, CDR2 FQGNSA. Here the CDR3 reads CASSPGPIYNEQFF. The CDR3 bases are TGTGCCAGCAGTCCGGGACCAATCTACAATGAGCAGTTCTTC.

Ten or more counts support this clonotype. The chain joins TRBV7-9 to TRBJ1-1, with D maybe TRBD1 (5 bases). Germline values: CDR1 SEHNR, CDR2 FQNEAQ (reference sequence). The CDR3 is 12 amino acids. The V end was cut by 5 bases, the J end by 11 bases, with 15 bases between. The CDR3 loop is CASSPGRQGAFF. DNA for the CDR3: TGTGCCAGCAGCCCTGGTCGCCAGGGCGCTTTCTTT.

In this sample, this clonotype turned up a few times. The chain uses TRBV12-3 or TRBV12-4 and TRBJ2-7; D might be TRBD1 (6 bases). The V gene lost 6 bases and the J gene lost 5 bases, with 17 bases spanning the gap. CDR3 length equals 14 residues. The CDR3 is CASRNREINDEQYF. The CDR3 DNA follows: TGTGCCAGCAGGAACAGGGAAATCAACGACGAGCAGTACTTC.

The chain employs TRBV29-1 and TRBJ2-1; 10 bases are shared with TRBD2. J lost 6 bases, V lost 3 bases, and 5 bases had no gene match. The CDR3 loop spans 14 amino acids. In germline, CDR1 is SQVTM, CDR2 ANQGSEA. The CDR3 here is CSVEASGSFNEQFF. The CDR3 nucleotides are TGCAGCGTTGAGGCTAGCGGGAGCTTCAATGAGCAGTTCTTC.

This clonotype has ten or more counts. This chain uses TRBV28 with TRBJ2-7, with 12 bases identical to TRBD2. Germline trimming cut 8 bases from V and 5 bases from J; bases unmatched to any gene: 16. CDR1 MDHEN and CDR2 SYDVKM come from the germline V gene. CDR3 length: 17 residues. Here the CDR3 reads CASSSPATSGSFNEQYF. The CDR3 DNA follows: TGTGCCAGCTCTTCCCCTGCGACTAGCGGGAGCTTCAACGAGCAGTACTTC.

This clonotype has only a few counts. The genes are TRBV19 and TRBJ2-1, with 13 bases that match TRBD2. The germline V gene has CDR1 LNHDA and CDR2 SQIVND (reference sequence). The V segment lost 4 bases and the J segment 4 bases; nucleotides outside the gene matches: 13. The CDR3 covers 19 residues. This CDR3 reads CASSTPGLAGLRSYNEQFF. The CDR3 nucleotides are TGTGCCAGTAGTACCCCGGGACTAGCGGGACTTAGGTCATACAATGAGCAGTTCTTC. Based on the CDR3 plus reference TRBV19 and TRBJ2-1, the full variable domain is DGGITQSPKYLFRKEGQNVTLSCEQNLNHDAMYWYRQDPGQGLRLIYYSQIVNDFQKGDIAEGYSVSREKKESFPLTVTSAQKNPTAFYLCASSTPGLAGLRSYNEQFFGPGTRLTVL.

This clonotype occurred a few times. The J gene is TRBJ2-3, the V gene TRBV4-1, with D perhaps TRBD1 (5 bases). The CDR3 covers 15 residues. Trimming took off 1 base at V and 8 bases at J, with 16 bases between the two ends. Germline CDR1 is MGHRA and CDR2 is YSYEKL. CDR3 region: CASSQASGLQGTQYF. The CDR3 DNA is TGCGCCAGCAGCCAAGCGTCCGGCCTTCAGGGTACGCAGTATTTT.

The table lists this clonotype with a few counts. The chain recombines TRBV15 with TRBJ1-5; possible D gene TRBD1, 6 bases. Looked up from germline, CDR1 is LNHNV and CDR2 is YYDKDF (reference sequence). Trimming removed 3 bases at V and 3 bases at J, with 21 bases between. The CDR3 runs to 18 residues. CDR3 DNA: TGTGCCACCAGCAGCATCGTTGGCGCAGGGGCGGCCAATCAGCCCCAGCATTTT. Encoded protein: CATSSIVGAGAANQPQHF.

This clonotype was observed many times. This chain joins TRBV27 and TRBJ2-5, with TRBD1 matching over 8 bases. The CDR3 totals 17 residues. Germline V gene sequence: CDR1 MNHEY, CDR2 SMNVEV (reference sequence). V lost 2 bases to trimming and J lost 5 bases; unmatched junction nucleotides: 13. The CDR3 region is CASSLMGVRGLRETQYF. As DNA, the CDR3 is TGTGCCAGCAGTTTAATGGGCGTCAGGGGGCTTCGGGAGACCCAGTACTTC.

Many counts were recorded for this clonotype. V and J are TRBV4-1 and TRBJ1-1; a weak D match, TRBD1 (5 bases). This CDR3 is built from 14 residues. Germline V gene data show CDR1 as MGHRA and CDR2 as YSYEKL. Between the trimmed V and J ends, which lost 2 bases and 3 bases, there was a span of 10 bases. In DNA form, the CDR3 reads TGCGCCAGCAGCCAAACTGCGGGGGACACTGAAGCTTTCTTT. Residues: CASSQTAGDTEAFF.

This clonotype has a handful of counts. This sequence joins TRBV7-6 and TRBJ1-1, with D uncertain. Germline CDR1 is SGHVS and CDR2 is FNYEAQ. The CDR3 is made up of 13 amino acids. Trimming removed 1 base from V and 11 bases from J, with 14 bases in between. The DNA for the CDR3 is TGTGCCAGCAGCTTAGATTCGACGGGCGAGGCTTTCTTT. It codes for CASSLDSTGEAFF.

V and J are TRBV6-4 and TRBJ2-3, with D perhaps being TRBD1 or TRBD2 (7 bases each). Per germline, CDR1 MRHNA and CDR2 SNTAGT. With 6 bases removed from V and 1 base from J, the gap between germline ends came to 14 bases. The length of the CDR3 is 15 residues. CDR3 loop: CASSQTGRGTDTQYF. Here the CDR3 DNA reads TGTGCCAGCAGCCAGACAGGGAGGGGCACAGATACGCAGTATTTT.

The chain combines TRBV3-1 with TRBJ2-1; 8 bases align to TRBD2. The V gene's germline CDR1 is LGHDT and CDR2 YNNKEL (reference sequence). Unmatched junction bases numbered 8, after V lost 0 bases and J lost 4 bases. The CDR3 extends over 17 amino acids. The CDR3 DNA is TGTGCCAGCAGCCAAGACGTGGCTAGCGGGTCTTACAATGAGCAGTTCTTC. Protein sequence: CASSQDVASGSYNEQFF.

The sample holds a few counts of this clonotype. The chain couples TRBV19 to TRBJ1-2; no reliable D call. V was cut by 5 bases and J by 7 bases, with 23 bases left in between. CDR1 is LNHDA and CDR2 is SQIVND in the germline V gene (reference sequence). The CDR3 runs to 16 residues. The CDR3 protein is CASSRSAQDLTGGYTF. In DNA form, the CDR3 reads TGTGCCAGTAGTCGTTCGGCTCAGGACTTAACTGGTGGCTACACCTTC.

This clonotype was counted ten times or more. V and J are TRBV7-9 and TRBJ2-2, with 8 bases fitting TRBD1. V lost 7 bases and J lost 5; bases outside the gene matches: 15. The CDR3 extends over 17 amino acids. Germline V CDR1 and CDR2: SEHNR, FQNEAQ (reference sequence). The chain's CDR3 is CASTLNFDRGTTGELFF. The CDR3 DNA reads as TGTGCCAGCACCCTAAATTTCGACAGGGGAACAACCGGGGAGCTGTTTTTT.

This chain joins TRBV3-1 and TRBJ1-2, with D unclear. Germline V gives CDR1 LGHDT, CDR2 YNNKEL (reference sequence). Trimming left V 0 bases short and J 0 bases short, with 8 bases between. The CDR3 is 15 residues long. CDR3 sequence: CASSQDGVANYGYTF. As DNA, the CDR3 is TGTGCCAGCAGCCAAGATGGAGTAGCTAACTATGGCTACACCTTC.

This clonotype was found many times. The chain uses TRBV7-8 and TRBJ2-7; 13 positions match TRBD2. This CDR3 is 15 amino acids long. Trimming cost V 5 bases and J 6 bases; bases outside gene matches: 7. CDR1 and CDR2 from the germline V gene are SGHVS and FQNEAQ. CDR3: CASSLGLAGVSEQYF. The CDR3 DNA sequence: TGTGCCAGCAGCCTCGGACTAGCGGGAGTCTCCGAGCAGTACTTC.

This clonotype was detected a few times. This rearrangement joins TRBV12-3 or TRBV12-4 to TRBJ1-1; D might be TRBD1 (6 bases). The V end lost 6 bases, the J end lost 5 bases, and 19 bases lay between the germline ends. The CDR3 length is 15 residues. CDR3 protein: CASRQDRSRVTEAFF. CDR3 coding DNA: TGTGCCAGCAGGCAAGACAGGTCCCGAGTGACTGAAGCTTTCTTT.

This clonotype has at least ten counts. V gene TRBV7-9 combines with J gene TRBJ2-7, with 8 positions matching TRBD1. The CDR3 contains 13 residues. Germline loops: CDR1 SEHNR, CDR2 FQNEAQ (reference sequence). The trim removed 2 bases at V and 3 bases at J, leaving 0 bases unmatched. The CDR3 protein is CASSLTGGYEQYV. In nucleotides, the CDR3 is TGTGCCAGCAGCTTAACAGGGGGCTACGAGCAGTACGTC.

This clonotype was detected ten times or more. The genes are TRBV7-6 and TRBJ1-2; TRBD1 might be the D (6 bases). CDR1 is SGHVS and CDR2 is FNYEAQ in the germline V gene. The CDR3 length is 16 residues. V lost 2 bases to trimming and J lost 6 bases, with 19 bases between them. The CDR3 coding sequence is TGTGCCAGCAGCTTAACCATTCCGACAGGCGCCGATGGCTACACCTTC. Its translation is CASSLTIPTGADGYTF.

The J gene is TRBJ2-1, the V gene TRBV28, with no clear D. CDR1 is MDHEN and CDR2 is SYDVKM in the germline V gene. This CDR3 is 14 amino acids long. Trimming stripped 4 bases from V and 4 bases from J, with 11 bases between. CDR3 DNA sequence: TGTGCCAGCAGTTCCTACAAAATTTACAATGAGCAGTTCTTC. Amino acid sequence: CASSSYKIYNEQFF.